This T cell receptor beta chain comes out of a study of identical twins. It was template switching that added a universal primer site, and there were unique molecular identifiers on the cDNA. Via MiXCR, TCRdb re-called the 5' RACE reads, giving one row per CDR3 protein. The table shows 250,000 or so distinct CDR3 sequences, with roughly 7.5% occurring only once. This CDR3 has 14 amino acids. CDR1 is MDHEN, CDR2 SYDVKM, per germline. V lost 6 bases to trimming and J lost 9 bases; unmatched junction nucleotides: 5. The study, taken as a whole, reports: Models underestimated TCR alpha sharing (out-of-frame) in monozygotic twins. Surplus twin overlap in beta out-of-frame sequences was less pronounced.

This clonotype was seen a handful of times. The target antigen is unknown. In addition, the sample was reused for a study of yellow fever vaccine responses in identical twins.

The sequencing sample was made of CD8+ T cells sorted from blood. The sequence was obtained from a woman aged 18-29 years in good health. This sequence joins TRBV28 and TRBJ1-6; the match to TRBD1 covers 10 bases. Written as DNA, the CDR3 is TGTGCCAGCAGCCTGACAGGGGGCCTTTCACCCCTCCACTTT. Protein product: CASSLTGGLSPLHF.